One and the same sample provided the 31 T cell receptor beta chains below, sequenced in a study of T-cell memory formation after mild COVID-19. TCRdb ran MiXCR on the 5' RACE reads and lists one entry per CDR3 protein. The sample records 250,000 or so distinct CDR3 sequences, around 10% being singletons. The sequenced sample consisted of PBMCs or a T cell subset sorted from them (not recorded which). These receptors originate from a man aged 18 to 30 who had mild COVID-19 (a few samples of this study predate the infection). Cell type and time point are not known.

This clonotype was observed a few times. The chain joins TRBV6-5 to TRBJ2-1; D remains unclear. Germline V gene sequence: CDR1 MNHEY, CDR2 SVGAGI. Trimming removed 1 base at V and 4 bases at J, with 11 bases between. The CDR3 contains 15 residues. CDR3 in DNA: TGTGCCAGCAGTTACTTGGCAGAGATTTACAATGAGCAGTTCTTC. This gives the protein CASSYLAEIYNEQFF.

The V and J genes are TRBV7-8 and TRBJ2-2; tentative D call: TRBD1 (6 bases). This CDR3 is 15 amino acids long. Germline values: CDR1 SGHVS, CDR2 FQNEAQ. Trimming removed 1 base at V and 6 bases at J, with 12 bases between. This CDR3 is CASSLGQAQAGELFF. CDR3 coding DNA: TGTGCCAGCAGCTTAGGACAGGCCCAAGCCGGGGAGCTGTTTTTT.

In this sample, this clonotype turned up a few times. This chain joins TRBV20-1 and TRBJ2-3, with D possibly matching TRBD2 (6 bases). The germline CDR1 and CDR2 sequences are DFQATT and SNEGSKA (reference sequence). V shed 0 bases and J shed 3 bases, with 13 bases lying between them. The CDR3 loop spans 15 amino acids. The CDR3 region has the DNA TGCAGTGCTAGAGATCACGGAGGGATTACAGATACGCAGTATTTT. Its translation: CSARDHGGITDTQYF.

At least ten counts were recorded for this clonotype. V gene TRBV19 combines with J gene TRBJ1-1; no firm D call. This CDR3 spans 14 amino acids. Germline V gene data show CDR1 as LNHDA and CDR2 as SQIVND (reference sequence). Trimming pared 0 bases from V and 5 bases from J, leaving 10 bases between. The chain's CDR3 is CASSIDRRWTEAFF. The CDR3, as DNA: TGTGCCAGTAGTATAGATCGAAGGTGGACTGAAGCTTTCTTT.

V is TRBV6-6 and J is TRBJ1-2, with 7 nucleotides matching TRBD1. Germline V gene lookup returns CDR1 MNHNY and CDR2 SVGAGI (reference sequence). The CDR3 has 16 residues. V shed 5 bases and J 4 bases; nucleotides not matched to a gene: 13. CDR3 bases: TGTGCCAGCAGTCCCATGGGACAGAGGGGAGGCTATGGCTACACCTTC. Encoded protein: CASSPMGQRGGYGYTF.

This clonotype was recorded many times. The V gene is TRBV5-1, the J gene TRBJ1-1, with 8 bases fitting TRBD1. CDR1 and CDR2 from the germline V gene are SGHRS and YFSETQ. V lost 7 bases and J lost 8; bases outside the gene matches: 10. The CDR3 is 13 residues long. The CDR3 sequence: CASVYDQGAEAFF. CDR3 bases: TGCGCCAGCGTATACGACCAGGGGGCGGAAGCTTTCTTT. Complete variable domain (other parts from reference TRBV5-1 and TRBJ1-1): KAGVTQTPRYLIKTRGQQVTLSCSPISGHRSVSWYQQTPGQGLQFLFEYFSETQRNKGNFPGRFSGRQFSNSRSEMNVSTLELGDSALYLCASVYDQGAEAFFGQGTRLTVV.

CDR3 coding DNA: TGCGCCAGCAGTGAGCTAGCGGGGGTTGGGGCCAACGTCCTGACTTTC. Its translation is CASSELAGVGANVLTF. The J gene is TRBJ2-6, the V gene TRBV10-2; 10 bases match TRBD2. With 2 bases clipped from V and 3 bases from J, the junction kept 1 base outside the gene matches. This CDR3 is built from 16 residues. The V gene's germline CDR1 is WSHSY and CDR2 SAAADI.

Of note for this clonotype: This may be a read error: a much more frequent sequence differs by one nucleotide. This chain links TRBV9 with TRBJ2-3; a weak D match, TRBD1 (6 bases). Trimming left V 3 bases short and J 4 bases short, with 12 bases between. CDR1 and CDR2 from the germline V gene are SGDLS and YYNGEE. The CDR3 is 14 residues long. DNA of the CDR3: TGTGCCAGCAGCGCGGACAGAAACCCAGATACGCAGTATTTT. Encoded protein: CASSADRNPDTQYF.

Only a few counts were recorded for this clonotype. CDR3 sequence reads: CASSPRQGNYGYTF. The CDR3 DNA reads TGTGCCAGCAGCCCCCGACAGGGCAACTATGGCTACACCTTC. This sequence joins TRBV7-8 and TRBJ1-2; 7 bases line up with TRBD1. Trimming took 5 bases from V and 2 from J; bases not matched to a gene: 5. The germline V gene has CDR1 SGHVS and CDR2 FQNEAQ. The CDR3 contains 14 residues.

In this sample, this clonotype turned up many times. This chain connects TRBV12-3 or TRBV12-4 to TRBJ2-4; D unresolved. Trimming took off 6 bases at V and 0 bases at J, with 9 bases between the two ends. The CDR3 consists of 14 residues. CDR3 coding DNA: TGTGCCAGCAGCCTGACTGCAGCCAAAAACATTCAGTACTTC. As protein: CASSLTAAKNIQYF.

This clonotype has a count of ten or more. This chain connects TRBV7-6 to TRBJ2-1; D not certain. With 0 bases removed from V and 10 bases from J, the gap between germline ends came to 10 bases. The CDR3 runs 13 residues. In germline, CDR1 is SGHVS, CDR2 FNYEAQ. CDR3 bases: TGTGCCAGCAGCTTAGCCTTCCCTCAGGAGCAGTTCTTC. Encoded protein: CASSLAFPQEQFF.

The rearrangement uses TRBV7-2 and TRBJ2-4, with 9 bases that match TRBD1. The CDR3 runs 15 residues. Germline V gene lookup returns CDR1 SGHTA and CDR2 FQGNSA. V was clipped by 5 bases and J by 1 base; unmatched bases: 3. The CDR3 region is CASSADRGAKNIQYF. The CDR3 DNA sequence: TGTGCCAGCAGCGCGGACAGGGGCGCCAAAAACATTCAGTACTTC. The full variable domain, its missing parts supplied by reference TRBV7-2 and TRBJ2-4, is GAGVSQSPSNKVTEKGKDVELRCDPISGHTALYWYRQSLGQGLEFLIYFQGNSAPDKSGLPSDRFSAERTGGSVSTLTIQRTQQEDSAVYLCASSADRGAKNIQYFGAGTRLSVL.

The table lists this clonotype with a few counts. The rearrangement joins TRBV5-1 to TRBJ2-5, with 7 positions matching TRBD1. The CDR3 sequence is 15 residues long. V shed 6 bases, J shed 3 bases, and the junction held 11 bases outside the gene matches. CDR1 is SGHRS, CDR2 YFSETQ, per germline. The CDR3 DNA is TGCGCCAGCATGTCTCGGACAGGAGGAAAAGAGACCCAGTACTTC. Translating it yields CASMSRTGGKETQYF.

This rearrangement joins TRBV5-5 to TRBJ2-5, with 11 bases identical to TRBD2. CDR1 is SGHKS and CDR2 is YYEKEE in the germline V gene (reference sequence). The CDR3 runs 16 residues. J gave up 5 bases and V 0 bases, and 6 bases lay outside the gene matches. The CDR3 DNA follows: TGTGCCAGCAGCTTGGAAGTAGCGGGGGGGCGCGAGACCCAGTACTTC. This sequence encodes CASSLEVAGGRETQYF. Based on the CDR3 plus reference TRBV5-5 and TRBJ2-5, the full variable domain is DAGVTQSPTHLIKTRGQQVTLRCSPISGHKSVSWYQQVLGQGPQFIFQYYEKEERGRGNFPDRFSARQFPNYSSELNVNALLLGDSALYLCASSLEVAGGRETQYFGPGTRLLVL.

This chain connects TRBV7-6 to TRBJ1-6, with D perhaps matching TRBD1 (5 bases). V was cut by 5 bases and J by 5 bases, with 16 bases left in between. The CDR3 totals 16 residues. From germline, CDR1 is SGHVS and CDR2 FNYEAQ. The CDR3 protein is CASSEMGRANNSPLHF. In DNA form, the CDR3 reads TGTGCCAGCAGCGAGATGGGCAGGGCGAATAATTCACCCCTCCACTTT.

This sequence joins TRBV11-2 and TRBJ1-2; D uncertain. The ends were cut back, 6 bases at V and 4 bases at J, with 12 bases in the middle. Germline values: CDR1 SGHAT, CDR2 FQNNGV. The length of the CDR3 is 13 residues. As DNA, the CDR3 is TGTGCCAGCAGTTACGACTTAACCTATGGCTACACCTTC. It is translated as CASSYDLTYGYTF.

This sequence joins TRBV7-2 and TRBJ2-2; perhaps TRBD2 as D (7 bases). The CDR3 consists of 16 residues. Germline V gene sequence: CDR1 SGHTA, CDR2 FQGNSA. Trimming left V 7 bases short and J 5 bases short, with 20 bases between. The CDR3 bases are TGTGCCAGCACCCCCCGGGGGGCCCTGGGGACCGGGGAGCTGTTTTTT. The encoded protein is CASTPRGALGTGELFF.

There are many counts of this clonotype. CDR3 DNA sequence: TGTGCCAGCAGCTCATACAGGGTGCAATATGGCTACACCTTC. It specifies CASSSYRVQYGYTF. The chain recombines TRBV7-2 with TRBJ1-2; D possibly corresponds to TRBD1 (6 bases). This CDR3 spans 14 amino acids. Trimming removed 4 bases at V and 5 bases at J, with 14 bases between. Germline values: CDR1 SGHTA, CDR2 FQGNSA. Full variable domain (outside the CDR3, taken from reference TRBV7-2 and TRBJ1-2): GAGVSQSPSNKVTEKGKDVELRCDPISGHTALYWYRQSLGQGLEFLIYFQGNSAPDKSGLPSDRFSAERTGGSVSTLTIQRTQQEDSAVYLCASSSYRVQYGYTFGSGTRLTVV.

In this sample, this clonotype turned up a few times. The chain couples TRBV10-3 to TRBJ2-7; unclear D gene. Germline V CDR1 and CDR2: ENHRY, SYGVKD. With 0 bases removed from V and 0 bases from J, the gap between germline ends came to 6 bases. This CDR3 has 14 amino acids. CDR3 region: CAISESTVSYEQYV. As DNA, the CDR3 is TGTGCCATCAGTGAGTCAACAGTCTCCTACGAGCAGTACGTC.

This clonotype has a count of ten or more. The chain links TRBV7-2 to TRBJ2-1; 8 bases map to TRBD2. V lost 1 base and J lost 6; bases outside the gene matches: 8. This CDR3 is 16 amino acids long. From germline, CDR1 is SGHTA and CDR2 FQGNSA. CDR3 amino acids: CASSLVGLDISNEQFF. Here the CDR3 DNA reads TGTGCCAGCAGCTTAGTGGGACTAGATATCTCCAATGAGCAGTTCTTC.

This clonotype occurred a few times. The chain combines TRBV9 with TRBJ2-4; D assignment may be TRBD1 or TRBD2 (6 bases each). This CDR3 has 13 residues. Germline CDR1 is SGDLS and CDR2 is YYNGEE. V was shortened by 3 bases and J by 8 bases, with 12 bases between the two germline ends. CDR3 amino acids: CASSALGGHIQYF. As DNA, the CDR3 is TGTGCCAGCAGCGCCCTAGGGGGGCACATTCAGTACTTC.

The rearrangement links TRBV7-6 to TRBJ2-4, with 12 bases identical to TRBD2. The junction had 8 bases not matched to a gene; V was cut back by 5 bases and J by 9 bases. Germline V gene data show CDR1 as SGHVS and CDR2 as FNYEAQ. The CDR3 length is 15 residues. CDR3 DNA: TGTGCCAGCAGCCCAAAGGGACTAGCGGGTGGCATTCAGTACTTC. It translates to CASSPKGLAGGIQYF.

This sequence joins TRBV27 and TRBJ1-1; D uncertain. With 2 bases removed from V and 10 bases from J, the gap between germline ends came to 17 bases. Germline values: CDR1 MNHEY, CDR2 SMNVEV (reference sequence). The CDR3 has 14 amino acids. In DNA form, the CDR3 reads TGTGCCAGCAGTTTAAACAGCGGAGCCTCAGGAGCTTTCTTT. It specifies CASSLNSGASGAFF.

CDR3 nucleotides: TGTGCCAGCAGACCCGGGGTAGCGGGAAGCACAGATACGCAGTATTTT. It encodes CASRPGVAGSTDTQYF. The V call is TRBV7-9, the J call TRBJ2-3; TRBD2 agrees at 8 bases. The ends lost 6 bases at V and 0 bases at J; junction bases unmatched: 8. The CDR3 is 16 residues long. Germline lookup yields CDR1 SEHNR and CDR2 FQNEAQ (reference sequence). Supplemented by reference TRBV7-9 and TRBJ2-3, the full variable domain reads DTGVSQNPRHKITKRGQNVTFRCDPISEHNRLYWYRQTLGQGPEFLTYFQNEAQLEKSRLLSDRFSAERPKGSFSTLEIQRTEQGDSAMYLCASRPGVAGSTDTQYFGPGTRLTVL.

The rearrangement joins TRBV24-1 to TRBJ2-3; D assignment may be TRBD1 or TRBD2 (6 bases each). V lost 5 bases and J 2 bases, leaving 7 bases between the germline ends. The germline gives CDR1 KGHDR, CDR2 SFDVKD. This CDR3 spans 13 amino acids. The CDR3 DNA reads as TGTGCCACCAGTGCGGGGGCCACAGATACGCAGTATTTT. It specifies CATSAGATDTQYF.

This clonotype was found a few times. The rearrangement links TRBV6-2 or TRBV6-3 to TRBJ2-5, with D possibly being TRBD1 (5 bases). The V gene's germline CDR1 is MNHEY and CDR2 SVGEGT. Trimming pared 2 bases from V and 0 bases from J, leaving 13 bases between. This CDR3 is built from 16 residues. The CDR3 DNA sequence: TGTGCCAGCAGTTACGTCAGGGAAACCAACCAAGAGACCCAGTACTTC. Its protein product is CASSYVRETNQETQYF.

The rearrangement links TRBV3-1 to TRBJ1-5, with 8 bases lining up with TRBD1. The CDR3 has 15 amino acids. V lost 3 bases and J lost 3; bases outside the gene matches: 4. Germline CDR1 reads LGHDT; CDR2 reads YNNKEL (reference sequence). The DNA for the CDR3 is TGTGCCAGCAGCCACGGGACAGGTGACAATCAGCCCCAGCATTTT. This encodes CASSHGTGDNQPQHF.

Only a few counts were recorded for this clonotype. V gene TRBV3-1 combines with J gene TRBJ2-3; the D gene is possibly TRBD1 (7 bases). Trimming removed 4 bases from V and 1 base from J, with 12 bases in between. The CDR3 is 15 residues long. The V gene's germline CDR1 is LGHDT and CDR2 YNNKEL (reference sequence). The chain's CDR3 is CASSLQGGGTDTQYF. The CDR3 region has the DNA TGTGCCAGCAGCCTTCAGGGGGGAGGCACAGATACGCAGTATTTT.

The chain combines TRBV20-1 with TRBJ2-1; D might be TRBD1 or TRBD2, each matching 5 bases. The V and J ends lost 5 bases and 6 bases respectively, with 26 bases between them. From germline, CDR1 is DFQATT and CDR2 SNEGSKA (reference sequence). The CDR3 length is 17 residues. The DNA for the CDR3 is TGCAGTGCTCTAGTTTTCCCATCCGGGACCCGAGGCAATGAGCAGTTCTTC. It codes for CSALVFPSGTRGNEQFF.

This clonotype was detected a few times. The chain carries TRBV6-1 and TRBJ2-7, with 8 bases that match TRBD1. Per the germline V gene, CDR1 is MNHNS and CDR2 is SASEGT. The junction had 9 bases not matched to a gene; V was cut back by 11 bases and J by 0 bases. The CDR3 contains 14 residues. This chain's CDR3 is CASARDRSSYEQYV. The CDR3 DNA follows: TGTGCCTCAGCACGGGACAGGTCCTCCTACGAGCAGTACGTC.

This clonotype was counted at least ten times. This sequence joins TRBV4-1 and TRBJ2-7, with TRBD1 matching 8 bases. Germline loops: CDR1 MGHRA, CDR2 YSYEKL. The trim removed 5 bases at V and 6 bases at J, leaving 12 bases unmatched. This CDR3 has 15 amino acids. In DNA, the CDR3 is TGCGCCAGCAGCTCACGGACAGGGCCGTTGGGCGAGCAGTACTTC. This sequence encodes CASSSRTGPLGEQYF.